Below, one TCR beta chain is given with its context. Its antigen is still unknown. Clones were sequenced by immunoSEQ multiplex PCR, and TCRdb holds only the in-frame ones, with some missing. Here the sample spans 950,000 to 1,300,000 clones, approximately 72% being singletons. The source of the sample is a study of shared clonotypes between healthy human individuals. Study results and limitations: Unshared clonotypes carried lower generation probabilities than those common to all four donors. Blood was the only sampled material, and tissue repertoires likely differ.

Into CD45RA+ naive and CD45RA-negative memory subsets, the CD4+ cells were split. The sequence came from a man between 18 and 35 years old in good health. The sequencing sample was made of memory CD4+ T cells sorted from blood. The subset was: CD45RA-negative fraction.

The CDR3 here is CASSMTGVEAFF. For the CDR3, the DNA is TGTGCCAGCAGTATGACAGGGGTAGAAGCTTTCTTT. The rearrangement uses TRBV6-1 and TRBJ1-1, with TRBD1 matching 8 bases. The CDR3 sequence is 12 residues long. The germline CDR1 and CDR2 sequences are MNHNS and SASEGT. V gave up 5 bases and J gave up 8 bases; unmatched junction bases: 4.